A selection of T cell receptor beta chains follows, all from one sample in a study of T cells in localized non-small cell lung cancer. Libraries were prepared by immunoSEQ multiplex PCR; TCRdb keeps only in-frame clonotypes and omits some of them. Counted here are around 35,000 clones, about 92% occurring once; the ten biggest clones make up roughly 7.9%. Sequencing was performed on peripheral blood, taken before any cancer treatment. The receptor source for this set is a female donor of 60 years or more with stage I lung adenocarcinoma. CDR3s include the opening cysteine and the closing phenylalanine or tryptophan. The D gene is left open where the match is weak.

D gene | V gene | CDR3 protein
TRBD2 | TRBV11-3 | CASSTRLAGKDTQYF
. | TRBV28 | CASSLADRRANYGYTF
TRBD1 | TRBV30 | CAWSTGQGDIQYF
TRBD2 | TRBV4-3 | CASSQDQTSGGKYF
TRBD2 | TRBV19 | CASRLAGRSPSGANVLTF
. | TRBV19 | CASSISSPRDTQYF
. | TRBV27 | CASSFLGQGIHEQYF
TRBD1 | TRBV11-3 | CASSPADRGRGETQYF
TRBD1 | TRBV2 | CASSETGGDYEKLFF
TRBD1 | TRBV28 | CASSLRQGSNIQYF
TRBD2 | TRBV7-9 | CASSRRLAGEETQYF
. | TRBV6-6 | CATHRGGNMNTEAFF
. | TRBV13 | CASSEQGAYEQYF
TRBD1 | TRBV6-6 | CASRDRDNEQFF
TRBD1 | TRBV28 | CASSGRQGAIHEQYF
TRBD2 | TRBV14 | CASSQVAGASYNEQFF
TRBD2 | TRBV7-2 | CASSPGLAVTDTQYF
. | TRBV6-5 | CASSYDQGRIGYTF
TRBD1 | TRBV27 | CASSGRGRSVEQYF
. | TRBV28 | CASSLIQRSYEQYF
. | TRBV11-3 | CASSPGSARLPSYNEQFF
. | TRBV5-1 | CASSLEGGGYGYTF
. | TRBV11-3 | CASSLREGTEAFF
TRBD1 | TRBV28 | CASSQQGDYGYTF